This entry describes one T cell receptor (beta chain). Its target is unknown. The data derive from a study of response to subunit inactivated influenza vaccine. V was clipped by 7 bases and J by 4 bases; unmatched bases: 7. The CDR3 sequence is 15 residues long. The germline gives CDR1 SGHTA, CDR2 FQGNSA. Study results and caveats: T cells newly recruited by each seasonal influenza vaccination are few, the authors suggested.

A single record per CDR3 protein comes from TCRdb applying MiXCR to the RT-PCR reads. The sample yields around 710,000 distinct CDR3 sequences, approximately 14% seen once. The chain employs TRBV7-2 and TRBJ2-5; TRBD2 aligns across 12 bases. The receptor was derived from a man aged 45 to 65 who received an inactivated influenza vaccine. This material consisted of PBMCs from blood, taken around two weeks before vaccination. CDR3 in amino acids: CASTPGGLAGETQYF. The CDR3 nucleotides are TGTGCCAGCACCCCCGGGGGACTAGCGGGAGAGACCCAGTACTTC.